This T cell receptor beta chain stems from a study of cytomegalovirus exposure and HLA in healthy donors. Primers for the PCR totalled 60 Vbeta and 13 Jbeta. Profiled with immunoSEQ multiplex PCR; TCRdb holds only in-frame clones, not every one. The repertoire has about 220,000 clones, roughly 70% of them found once; the top ten carry less than 2%. This clone has more than one count but fewer than ten. The receptor was isolated from a woman aged 25 to 45 in good health and CMV-seronegative. The material sequenced was PBMCs.

CDR3 nucleotide sequence: TGTGCCAGCAGCGTAGCCCCCACCGGGACAGGGATGGAGAATGAGCAGTTCTTC. Protein: CASSVAPTGTGMENEQFF. The chain employs TRBV9 and TRBJ2-1; the match to TRBD1 covers 9 bases. The junction had 14 bases not matched to a gene; V was cut back by 0 bases and J by 7 bases. The CDR3 spans 18 residues. CDR1 and CDR2 from the germline V gene are SGDLS and YYNGEE.